This TCR beta chain was found in a study of cytomegalovirus exposure and HLA in healthy donors. About the study: In an early release, HLA-typed donors contributed 80 million to 95 million unique TCR sequences. General study results and limits: The number of N-insertions in an Asian-associated ancestry cluster was reportedly below the approximately 680-donor mean in a later analysis.

Both 60 Vbeta primers and 13 Jbeta primers went into the PCR. Assay used: immunoSEQ multiplex PCR; TCRdb lists only in-frame clones, some missing. The sample shows around 280,000 clones, 70% to 90% of them seen only once. Trimming took off 3 bases at V and 1 base at J, with 14 bases between the two ends. In germline, CDR1 is SGDLS, CDR2 YYNGEE. The CDR3 contains 16 residues. This clone was recorded only once. The antigen is unknown. Material: PBMCs. This chain uses TRBV9 with TRBJ1-3; unclear D gene. This clonotype originated in a woman under 30 in good health and CMV-seronegative. For the CDR3, the DNA is TGTGCCAGCAGCGACACGACCGGGAGGTCTGGAAACACCATATATTTT. Translating gives CASSDTTGRSGNTIYF.